A single sample gave rise to the 4 T cell receptor beta chains below, sequenced in a study of blood T cell repertoires in COVID-19. Data came from immunoSEQ multiplex PCR; TCRdb stores just in-frame clones and leaves some out. This table has about 250,000 clones, about 86% appearing once. The sequencing sample was made of peripheral blood. These receptors were obtained from a man of 80 years or more with acute or convalescent COVID-19.

Only one count was recorded for this clone. DNA for the CDR3: TGCAGTAGCGTTGAGAGAAACACCATATATTTT. This codes for CSSVERNTIYF. The rearrangement joins TRBV29-1 to TRBJ1-3; no clear D gene. This CDR3 contains 11 residues. From germline, CDR1 is SQVTM and CDR2 ANQGSEA.

The chain combines TRBV7-3 with TRBJ1-6, with D maybe TRBD1 (6 bases). V was trimmed by 1 base and J by 4 bases, leaving 26 bases between them. The CDR3 runs to 21 residues. Germline lookup yields CDR1 SGHTA and CDR2 FQGTGA. CDR3 sequence (DNA): TGTGCCAGCAGCTTAAAGGACAGAAGCTATCCTGAGGAATATTATAATTCACCCCTCCACTTT. Encoded protein: CASSLKDRSYPEEYYNSPLHF.

This chain connects TRBV24-1 to TRBJ2-5, with no clear D. Germline V gene sequence: CDR1 KGHDR, CDR2 SFDVKD. Trimming shortened V by 4 bases and J by 1 base, and 18 bases separated the two germline ends. CDR3 size: 17 residues. The CDR3 loop reads CATSDPKNVGSQETQYF. Here the CDR3 DNA reads TGTGCCACCAGTGACCCAAAGAACGTGGGCAGCCAAGAGACCCAGTACTTC.

This chain links TRBV28 with TRBJ2-7; TRBD2 matches at 15 bases. J was trimmed by 2 bases and V by 5 bases; bases with no gene match: 1. The germline gives CDR1 MDHEN, CDR2 SYDVKM. This CDR3 has 15 amino acids. CDR3 in amino acids: CASSRTSGRAYEQYF. In nucleotides, the CDR3 is TGTGCCAGCAGTCGGACTAGCGGGAGGGCCTACGAGCAGTACTTC.